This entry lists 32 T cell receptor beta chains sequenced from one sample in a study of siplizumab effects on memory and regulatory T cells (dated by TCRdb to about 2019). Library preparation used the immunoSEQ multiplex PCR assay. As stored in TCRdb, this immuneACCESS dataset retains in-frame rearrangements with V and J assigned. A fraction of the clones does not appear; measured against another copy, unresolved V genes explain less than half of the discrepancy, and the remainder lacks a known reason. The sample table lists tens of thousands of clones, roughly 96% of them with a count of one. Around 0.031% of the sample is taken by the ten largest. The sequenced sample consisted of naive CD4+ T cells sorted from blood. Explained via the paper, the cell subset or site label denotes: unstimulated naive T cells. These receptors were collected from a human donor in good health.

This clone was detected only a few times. The CDR3 region is CASSPSGGGAYEQYF. The CDR3 bases are TGTGCCAGCTCACCAAGCGGAGGGGGCGCGTACGAGCAGTACTTC. V usage is TRBV18 and J usage is TRBJ2-7; TRBD1 might be the D (7 bases). The V end lost 2 bases, the J end lost 4 bases, and 15 bases lay between the germline ends. In germline, CDR1 is KGHSH, CDR2 LQKENI. This CDR3 has 15 residues.

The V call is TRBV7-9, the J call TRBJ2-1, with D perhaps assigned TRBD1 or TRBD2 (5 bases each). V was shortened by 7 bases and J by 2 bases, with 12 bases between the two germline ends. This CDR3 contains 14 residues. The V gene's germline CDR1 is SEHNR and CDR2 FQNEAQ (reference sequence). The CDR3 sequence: CASNWDRTYNEQFF. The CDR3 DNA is TGTGCCAGCAACTGGGACCGAACCTACAATGAGCAGTTCTTC.

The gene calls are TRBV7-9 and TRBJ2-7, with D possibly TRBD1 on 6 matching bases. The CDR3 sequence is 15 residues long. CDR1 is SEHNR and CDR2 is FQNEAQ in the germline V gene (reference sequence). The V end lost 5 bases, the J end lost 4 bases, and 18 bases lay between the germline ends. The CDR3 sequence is CASSDYLRTGYEQYF. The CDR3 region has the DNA TGTGCCAGCAGCGACTATCTGCGAACAGGGTACGAGCAGTACTTC.

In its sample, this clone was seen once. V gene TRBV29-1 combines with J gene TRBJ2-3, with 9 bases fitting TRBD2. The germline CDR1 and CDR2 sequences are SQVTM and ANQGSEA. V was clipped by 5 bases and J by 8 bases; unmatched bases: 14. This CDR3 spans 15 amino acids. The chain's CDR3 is CSVPFWRGGPGTQYF. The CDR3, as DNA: TGCAGCGTTCCTTTTTGGCGGGGGGGCCCGGGTACGCAGTATTTT.

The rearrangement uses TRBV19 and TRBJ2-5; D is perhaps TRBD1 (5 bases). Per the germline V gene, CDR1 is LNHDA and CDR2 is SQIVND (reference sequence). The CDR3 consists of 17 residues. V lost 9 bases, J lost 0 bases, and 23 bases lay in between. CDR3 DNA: TGTGCCAGCAACCAAAAAGGGGCAGGTAGAAACCAAGAGACCCAGTACTTC. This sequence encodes CASNQKGAGRNQETQYF.

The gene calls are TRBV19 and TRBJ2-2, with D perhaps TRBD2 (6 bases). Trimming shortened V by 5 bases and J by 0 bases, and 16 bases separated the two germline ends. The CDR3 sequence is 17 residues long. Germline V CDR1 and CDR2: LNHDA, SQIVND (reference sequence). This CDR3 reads CASSRGDGTANTGELFF. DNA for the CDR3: TGTGCCAGTAGTCGCGGGGACGGAACAGCGAACACCGGGGAGCTGTTTTTT.

The CDR3 reads CASARTATNEKLFF. CDR3 nucleotides: TGTGCCAGTGCTCGGACAGCAACTAATGAAAAACTGTTTTTT. This chain connects TRBV6-1 to TRBJ1-4; the D gene is possibly TRBD1 (6 bases). The CDR3 totals 14 residues. Germline V lookup: CDR1 MNHNS, CDR2 SASEGT. V was cut by 9 bases and J by 0 bases, with 11 bases left in between.

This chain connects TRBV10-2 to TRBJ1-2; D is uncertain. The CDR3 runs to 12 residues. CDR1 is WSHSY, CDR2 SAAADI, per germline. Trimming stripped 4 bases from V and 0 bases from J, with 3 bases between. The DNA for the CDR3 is TGCGCCAGCAGTGGCGCTAACTATGGCTACACCTTC. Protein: CASSGANYGYTF.

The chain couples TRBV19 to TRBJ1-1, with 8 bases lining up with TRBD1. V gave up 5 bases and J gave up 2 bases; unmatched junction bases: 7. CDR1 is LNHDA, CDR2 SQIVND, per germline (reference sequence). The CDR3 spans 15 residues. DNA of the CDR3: TGTGCCAGTAGTCCTGACAGGGGCGGAAACACTGAAGCTTTCTTT. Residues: CASSPDRGGNTEAFF.

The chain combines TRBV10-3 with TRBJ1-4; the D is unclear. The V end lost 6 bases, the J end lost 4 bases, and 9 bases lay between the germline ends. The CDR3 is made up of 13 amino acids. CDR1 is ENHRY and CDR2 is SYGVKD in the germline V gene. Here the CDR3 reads CAIREGFNEKLFF. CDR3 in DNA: TGTGCCATCAGAGAGGGATTTAATGAAAAACTGTTTTTT.

The CDR3 nucleotides are TGTGCCAGTACTCGACAGGGGCTGCAGGGCTACACCTTC. It codes for CASTRQGLQGYTF. The chain is built from TRBV19 and TRBJ1-2, with TRBD1 matching over 8 bases. CDR3 length: 13 amino acids. The J segment lost 8 bases and the V segment lost 7 bases, leaving 9 bases of the junction unmatched. Germline loops: CDR1 LNHDA, CDR2 SQIVND (reference sequence).

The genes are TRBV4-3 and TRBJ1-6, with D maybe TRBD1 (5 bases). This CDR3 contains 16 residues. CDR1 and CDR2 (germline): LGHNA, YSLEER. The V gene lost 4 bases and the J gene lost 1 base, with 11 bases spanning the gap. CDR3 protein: CASSPQGGSYNSPLHF. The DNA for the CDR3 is TGCGCCAGCAGCCCCCAGGGAGGTTCCTATAATTCACCCCTCCACTTT.

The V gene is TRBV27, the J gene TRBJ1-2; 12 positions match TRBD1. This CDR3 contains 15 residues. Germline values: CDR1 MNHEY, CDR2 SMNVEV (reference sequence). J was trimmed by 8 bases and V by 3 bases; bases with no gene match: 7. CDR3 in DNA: TGTGCCAGCAGTTTTGTTGCGGGACAGGGGGCAGGCTACACCTTC. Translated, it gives CASSFVAGQGAGYTF.

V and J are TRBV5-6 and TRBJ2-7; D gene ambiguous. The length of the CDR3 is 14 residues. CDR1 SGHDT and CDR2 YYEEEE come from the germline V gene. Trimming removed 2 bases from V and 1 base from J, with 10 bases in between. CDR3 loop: CASSLRQLSYEQYF. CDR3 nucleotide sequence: TGTGCCAGCAGCTTAAGGCAGCTGTCCTACGAGCAGTACTTC.

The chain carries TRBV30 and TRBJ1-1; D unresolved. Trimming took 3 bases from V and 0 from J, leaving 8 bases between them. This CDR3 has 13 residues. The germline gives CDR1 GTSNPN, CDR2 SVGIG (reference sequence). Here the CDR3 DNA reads TGTGCCTGGAGCGCTACACTGAACACTGAAGCTTTCTTT. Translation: CAWSATLNTEAFF.

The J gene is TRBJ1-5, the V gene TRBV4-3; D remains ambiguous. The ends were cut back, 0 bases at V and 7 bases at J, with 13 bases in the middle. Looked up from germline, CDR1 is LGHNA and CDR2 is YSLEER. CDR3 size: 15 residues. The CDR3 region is CASSQEGAPEQPQHF. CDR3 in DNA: TGCGCCAGCAGCCAAGAAGGCGCCCCTGAACAGCCCCAGCATTTT.

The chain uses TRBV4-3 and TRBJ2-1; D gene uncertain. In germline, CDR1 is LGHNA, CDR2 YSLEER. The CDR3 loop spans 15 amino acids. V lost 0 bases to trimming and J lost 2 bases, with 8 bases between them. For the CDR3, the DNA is TGCGCCAGCAGCCAAGAGTGGCGCACCTACAATGAGCAGTTCTTC. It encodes CASSQEWRTYNEQFF.

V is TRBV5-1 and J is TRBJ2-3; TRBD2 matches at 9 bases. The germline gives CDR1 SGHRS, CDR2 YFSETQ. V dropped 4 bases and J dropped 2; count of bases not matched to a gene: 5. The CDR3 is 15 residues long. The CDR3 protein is CASSVLAGDTDTQYF. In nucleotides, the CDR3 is TGCGCCAGCAGCGTATTAGCGGGGGACACAGATACGCAGTATTTT.

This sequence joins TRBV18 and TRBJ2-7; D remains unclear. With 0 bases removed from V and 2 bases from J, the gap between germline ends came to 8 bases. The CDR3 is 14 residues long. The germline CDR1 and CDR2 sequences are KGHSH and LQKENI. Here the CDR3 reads CASSPPGQPYEQYF. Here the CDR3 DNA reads TGTGCCAGCTCACCACCGGGCCAACCCTACGAGCAGTACTTC.

CDR3 nucleotides: TGTGCCTGGAGTCTACAGAGCACAGATACGCAGTATTTT. Its translation is CAWSLQSTDTQYF. This sequence joins TRBV30 and TRBJ2-3; D unresolved. Trimming took off 2 bases at V and 0 bases at J, with 6 bases between the two ends. The CDR3 has 13 amino acids. The germline V gene has CDR1 GTSNPN and CDR2 SVGIG (reference sequence). Supplemented by reference TRBV30 and TRBJ2-3, the full variable domain reads SQTIHQWPATLVQPVGSPLSLECTVEGTSNPNLYWYRQAAGRGLQLLFYSVGIGQISSEVPQNLSASRPQDRQFILSSKKLLLSDSGFYLCAWSLQSTDTQYFGPGTRLTVL.

The CDR3 region is CAWTQGFGNTIYF. For the CDR3, the DNA is TGTGCCTGGACTCAGGGGTTTGGAAACACCATATATTTT. The gene calls are TRBV30 and TRBJ1-3, with D perhaps matching TRBD1 (6 bases). Germline V gene lookup returns CDR1 GTSNPN and CDR2 SVGIG (reference sequence). V shed 4 bases and J shed 3 bases, with 10 bases lying between them. The CDR3 runs to 13 residues.

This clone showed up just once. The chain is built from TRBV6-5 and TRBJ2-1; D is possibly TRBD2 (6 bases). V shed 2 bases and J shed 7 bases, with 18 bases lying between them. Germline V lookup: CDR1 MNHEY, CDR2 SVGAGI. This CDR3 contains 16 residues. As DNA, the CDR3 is TGTGCCAGCAGTTACAAGCCGTACGGGGCGGGGAATGAGCAGTTCTTC. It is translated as CASSYKPYGAGNEQFF.

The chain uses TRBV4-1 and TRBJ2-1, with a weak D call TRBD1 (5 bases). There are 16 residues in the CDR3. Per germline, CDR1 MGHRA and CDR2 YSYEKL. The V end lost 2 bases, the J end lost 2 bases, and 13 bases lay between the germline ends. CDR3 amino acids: CASSQPRQQTYNEQFF. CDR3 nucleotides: TGCGCCAGCAGCCAACCCAGACAGCAGACCTACAATGAGCAGTTCTTC.

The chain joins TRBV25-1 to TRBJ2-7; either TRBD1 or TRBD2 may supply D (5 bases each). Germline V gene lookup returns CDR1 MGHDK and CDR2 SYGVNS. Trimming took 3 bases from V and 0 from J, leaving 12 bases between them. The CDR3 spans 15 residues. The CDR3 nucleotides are TGTGCCAGCAGTGATTCGGGACCGAGCTCCTACGAGCAGTACTTC. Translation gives CASSDSGPSSYEQYF.

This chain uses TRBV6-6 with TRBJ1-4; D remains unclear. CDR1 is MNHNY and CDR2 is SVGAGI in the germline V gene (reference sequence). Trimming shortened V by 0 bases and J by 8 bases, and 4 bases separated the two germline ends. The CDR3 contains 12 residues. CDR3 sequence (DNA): TGTGCCAGCAGTTACTCCGAGGAAAAACTGTTTTTT. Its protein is CASSYSEEKLFF.

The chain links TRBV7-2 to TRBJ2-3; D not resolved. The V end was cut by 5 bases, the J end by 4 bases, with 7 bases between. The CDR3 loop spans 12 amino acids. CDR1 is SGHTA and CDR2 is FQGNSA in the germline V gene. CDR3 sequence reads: CASSVDSDTQYF. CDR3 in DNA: TGTGCCAGCAGCGTAGACTCAGATACGCAGTATTTT.

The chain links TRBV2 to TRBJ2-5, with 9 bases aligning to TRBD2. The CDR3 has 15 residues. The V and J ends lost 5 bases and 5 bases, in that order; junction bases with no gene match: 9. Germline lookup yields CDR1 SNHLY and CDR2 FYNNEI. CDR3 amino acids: CASSRIAGAGETQYF. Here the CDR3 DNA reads TGTGCCAGCAGTCGTATAGCGGGGGCGGGTGAGACCCAGTACTTC.

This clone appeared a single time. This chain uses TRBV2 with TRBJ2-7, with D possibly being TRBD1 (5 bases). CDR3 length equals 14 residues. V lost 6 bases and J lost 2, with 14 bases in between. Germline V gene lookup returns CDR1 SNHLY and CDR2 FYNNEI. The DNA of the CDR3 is TGTGCCAGCAGAATAGACAGCATGGCCTACGAGCAGTACTTC. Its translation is CASRIDSMAYEQYF.

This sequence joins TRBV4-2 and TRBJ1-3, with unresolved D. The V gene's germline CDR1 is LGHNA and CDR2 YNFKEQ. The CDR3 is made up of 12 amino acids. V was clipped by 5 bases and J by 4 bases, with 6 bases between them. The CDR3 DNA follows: TGTGCCAGCAGCTTACAGGGAAACACCATATATTTT. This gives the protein CASSLQGNTIYF.

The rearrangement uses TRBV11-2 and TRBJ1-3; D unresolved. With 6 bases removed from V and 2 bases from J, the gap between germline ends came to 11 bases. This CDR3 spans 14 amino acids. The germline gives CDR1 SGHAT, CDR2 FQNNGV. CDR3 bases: TGTGCCAGCAGACTAGTATCTGCTGGAAACACCATATATTTT. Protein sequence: CASRLVSAGNTIYF. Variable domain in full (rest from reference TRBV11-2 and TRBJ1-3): EAGVAQSPRYKIIEKRQSVAFWCNPISGHATLYWYQQILGQGPKLLIQFQNNGVVDDSQLPKDRFSAERLKGVDSTLKIQPAKLEDSAVYLCASRLVSAGNTIYFGEGSWLTVV.

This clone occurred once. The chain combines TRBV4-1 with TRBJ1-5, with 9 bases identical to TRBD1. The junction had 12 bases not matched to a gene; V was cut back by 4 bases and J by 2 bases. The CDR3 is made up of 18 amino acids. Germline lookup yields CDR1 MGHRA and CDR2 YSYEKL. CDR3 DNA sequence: TGCGCCAGCAGCCCAGGACAGGGGACCCGGGAGGGCAATCAGCCCCAGCATTTT. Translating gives CASSPGQGTREGNQPQHF.

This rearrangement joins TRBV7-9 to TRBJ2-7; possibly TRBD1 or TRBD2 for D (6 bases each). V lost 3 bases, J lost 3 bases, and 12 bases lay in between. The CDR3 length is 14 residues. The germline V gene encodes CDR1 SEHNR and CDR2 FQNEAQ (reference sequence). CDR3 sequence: CASSFMGGSYEQYF. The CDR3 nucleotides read TGTGCCAGCAGCTTCATGGGGGGCAGCTACGAGCAGTACTTC.